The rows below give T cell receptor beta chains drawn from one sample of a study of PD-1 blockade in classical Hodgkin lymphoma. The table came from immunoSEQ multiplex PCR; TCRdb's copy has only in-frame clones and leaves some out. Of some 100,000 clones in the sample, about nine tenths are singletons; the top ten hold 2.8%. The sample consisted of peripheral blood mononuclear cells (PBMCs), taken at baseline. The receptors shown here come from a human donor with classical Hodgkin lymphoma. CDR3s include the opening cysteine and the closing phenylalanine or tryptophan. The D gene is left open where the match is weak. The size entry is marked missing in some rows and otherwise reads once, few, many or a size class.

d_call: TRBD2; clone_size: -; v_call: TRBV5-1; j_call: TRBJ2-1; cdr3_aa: CASSTTGTSANDEQFF; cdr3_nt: TGCGCCAGCAGCACAACCGGGACTAGCGCGAACGATGAGCAGTTCTTC
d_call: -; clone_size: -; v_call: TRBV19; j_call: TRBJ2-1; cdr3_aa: CASSIQGSSYNEQFF; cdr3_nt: TGTGCCAGTAGTATCCAGGGCAGCTCCTACAATGAGCAGTTCTTC
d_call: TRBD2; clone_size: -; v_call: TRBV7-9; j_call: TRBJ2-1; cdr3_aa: CASSTASGKIGNEQFF; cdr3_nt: TGTGCCAGCAGCACCGCTAGCGGGAAGATCGGGAATGAGCAGTTCTTC
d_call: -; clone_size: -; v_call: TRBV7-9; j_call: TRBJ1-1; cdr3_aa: CASSYKGNLEAFF; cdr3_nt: TGTGCCAGCAGCTATAAGGGGAACCTTGAAGCTTTCTTT
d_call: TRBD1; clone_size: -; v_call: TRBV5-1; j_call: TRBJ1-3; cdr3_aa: CASSLGTGLGNTIYF; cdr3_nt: TGCGCCAGCAGCTTGGGGACAGGGTTGGGAAACACCATATATTTT
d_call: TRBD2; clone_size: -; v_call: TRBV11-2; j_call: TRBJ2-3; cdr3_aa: CASSFSLAGSTDTQYF; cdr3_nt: TGTGCCAGCAGCTTTTCGCTAGCGGGGAGCACAGATACGCAGTATTTT
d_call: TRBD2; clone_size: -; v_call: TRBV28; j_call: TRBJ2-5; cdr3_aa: CASSLASGGQETQYF; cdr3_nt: TGTGCCAGCAGTTTAGCTAGCGGGGGACAAGAGACCCAGTACTTC
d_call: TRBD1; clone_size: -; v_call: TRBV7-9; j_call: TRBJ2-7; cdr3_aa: CASRGSPGTGNSYEQYF; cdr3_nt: TGTGCCAGCAGAGGCTCCCCCGGGACAGGGAACTCCTACGAGCAGTACTTC
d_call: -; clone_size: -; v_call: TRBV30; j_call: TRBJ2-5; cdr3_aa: CAWNPGGRGETQYF; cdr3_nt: TGTGCCTGGAACCCCGGAGGGAGGGGGGAGACCCAGTACTTC
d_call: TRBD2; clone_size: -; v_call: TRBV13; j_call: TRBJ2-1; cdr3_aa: CASSSPRLAGGLGYNEQFF; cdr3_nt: TGTGCCAGCAGCTCTCCAAGACTAGCGGGAGGTCTTGGGTACAATGAGCAGTTCTTC
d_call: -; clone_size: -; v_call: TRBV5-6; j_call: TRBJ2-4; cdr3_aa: CASSLAPQGPSYF; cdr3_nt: TGTGCCAGCAGCTTGGCCCCGCAGGGGCCTTCGTACTTC
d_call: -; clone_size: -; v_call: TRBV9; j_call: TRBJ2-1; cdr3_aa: CASSVVGASYNEQFF; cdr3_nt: TGTGCCAGCAGCGTAGTTGGGGCCTCCTACAATGAGCAGTTCTTC
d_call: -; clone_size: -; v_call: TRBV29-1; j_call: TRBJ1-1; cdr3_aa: CSADGQRPEAFF; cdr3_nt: TGCAGCGCCGATGGGCAACGTCCTGAAGCTTTCTTT
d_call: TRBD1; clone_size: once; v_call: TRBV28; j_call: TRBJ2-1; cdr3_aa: CASRTGTGHNNEQFF; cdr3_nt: TGTGCCAGCAGAACCGGGACAGGACATAACAATGAGCAGTTCTTC
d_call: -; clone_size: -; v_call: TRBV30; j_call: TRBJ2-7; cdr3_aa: CAWSIGRTYEQYF; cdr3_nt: TGTGCCTGGAGTATAGGGAGAACCTACGAGCAGTACTTC
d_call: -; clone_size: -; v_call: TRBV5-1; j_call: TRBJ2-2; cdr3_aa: CASSPRLDQAGELFF; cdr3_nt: TGCGCCAGCAGCCCGAGGCTAGACCAGGCCGGGGAGCTGTTTTTT
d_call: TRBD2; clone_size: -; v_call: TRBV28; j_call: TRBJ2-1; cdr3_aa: CASSFHGRLERGWEQFF; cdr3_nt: TGTGCCAGCAGTTTCCACGGGAGGTTAGAACGAGGGTGGGAGCAGTTCTTC
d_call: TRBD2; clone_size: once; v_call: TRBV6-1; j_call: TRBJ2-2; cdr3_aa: CASRRAGAGELFF; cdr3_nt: TGTGCCAGCAGACGGGCGGGAGCCGGGGAGCTGTTTTTT
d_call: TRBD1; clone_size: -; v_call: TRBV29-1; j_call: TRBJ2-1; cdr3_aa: CSVEDWTGGRPEQFF; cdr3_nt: TGCAGCGTTGAAGATTGGACAGGGGGACGTCCTGAGCAGTTCTTC
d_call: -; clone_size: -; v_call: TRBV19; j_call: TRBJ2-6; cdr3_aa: CASSIGVRAGANVLTF; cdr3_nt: TGTGCCAGTAGTATAGGAGTTAGGGCTGGGGCCAACGTCCTGACTTTC
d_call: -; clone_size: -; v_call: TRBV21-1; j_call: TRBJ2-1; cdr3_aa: CASSKARRASVNNNEQFF; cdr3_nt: TGTGCCAGCAGCAAAGCGAGGCGGGCTAGCGTAAACAACAATGAGCAGTTCTTC
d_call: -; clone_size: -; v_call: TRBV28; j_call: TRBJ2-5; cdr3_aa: CASSTPMTVGAETQYF; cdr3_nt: TGTGCCAGCAGTACGCCCATGACCGTGGGGGCAGAGACCCAGTACTTC
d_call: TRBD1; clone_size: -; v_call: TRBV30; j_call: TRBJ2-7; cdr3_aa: CAWIRDRGSGEQYF; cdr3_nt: TGTGCCTGGATACGGGACAGGGGGTCTGGGGAGCAGTACTTC
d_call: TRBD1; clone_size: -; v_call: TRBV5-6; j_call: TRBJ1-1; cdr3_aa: CASSFHDRGLGTEAFF; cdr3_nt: TGTGCCAGCAGCTTTCATGACAGGGGGCTCGGGACTGAAGCTTTCTTT
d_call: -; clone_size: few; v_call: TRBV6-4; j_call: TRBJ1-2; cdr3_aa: CASSRTPNYGYTF; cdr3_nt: TGTGCCAGCAGTAGGACACCTAACTATGGCTACACCTTC
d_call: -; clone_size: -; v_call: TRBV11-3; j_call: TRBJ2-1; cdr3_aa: CASSLGGEGEQFF; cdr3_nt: TGTGCCAGCAGCTTAGGAGGGGAAGGTGAGCAGTTCTTC
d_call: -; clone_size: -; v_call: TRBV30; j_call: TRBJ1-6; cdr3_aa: CAWRTLTTSPLHF; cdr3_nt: TGTGCCTGGAGGACCTTAACAACTTCACCCCTCCACTTT
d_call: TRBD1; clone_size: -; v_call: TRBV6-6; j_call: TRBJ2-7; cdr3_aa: CASRDRVYEQYF; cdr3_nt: TGTGCCAGCCGGGACAGGGTTTACGAGCAGTACTTC
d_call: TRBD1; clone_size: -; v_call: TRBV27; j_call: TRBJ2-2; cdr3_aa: CASNPGTGLGGELFF; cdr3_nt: TGTGCCAGCAATCCCGGGACAGGACTGGGAGGGGAGCTGTTTTTT
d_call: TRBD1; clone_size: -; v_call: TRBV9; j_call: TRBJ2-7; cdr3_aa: CASSVGQGGGQYF; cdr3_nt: TGTGCCAGCAGCGTAGGACAGGGGGGAGGGCAGTACTTC
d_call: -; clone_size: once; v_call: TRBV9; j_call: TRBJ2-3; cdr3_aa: CASSVESYSTDTQYF; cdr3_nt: TGTGCCAGCAGCGTAGAGTCGTACTCCACAGATACGCAGTATTTT
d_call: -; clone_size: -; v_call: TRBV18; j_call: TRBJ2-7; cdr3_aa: CASSPPARGAIYEQYF; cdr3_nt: TGTGCCAGCTCACCACCGGCCAGGGGTGCTATCTACGAGCAGTACTTC
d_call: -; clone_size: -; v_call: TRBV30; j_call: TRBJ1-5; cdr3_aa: CAWSDMTQDPSSNQPQHF; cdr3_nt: TGTGCCTGGAGTGACATGACCCAAGACCCGAGTAGCAATCAGCCCCAGCATTTT
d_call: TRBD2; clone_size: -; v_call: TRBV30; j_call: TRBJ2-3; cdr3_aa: CAWSVAGRETDTQYF; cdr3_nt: TGTGCCTGGAGTGTAGCAGGGAGGGAGACAGATACGCAGTATTTT
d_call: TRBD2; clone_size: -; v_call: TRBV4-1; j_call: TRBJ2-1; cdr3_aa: CASSQDALGGRDEQFF; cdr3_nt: TGCGCCAGCAGCCAAGATGCGTTGGGCGGGAGGGATGAGCAGTTCTTC
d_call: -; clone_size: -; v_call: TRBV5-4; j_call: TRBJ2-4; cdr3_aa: CASSPPWERNIQYF; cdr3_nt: TGTGCCAGCAGCCCGCCGTGGGAACGGAACATTCAGTACTTC
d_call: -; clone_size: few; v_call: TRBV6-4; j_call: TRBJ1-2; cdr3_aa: CASSDSLGYPLTF; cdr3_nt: TGTGCCAGCAGTGACTCCCTCGGGTATCCGCTAACCTTC
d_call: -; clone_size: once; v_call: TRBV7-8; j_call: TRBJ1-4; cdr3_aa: CASSFQRGNRVLNEKLFF; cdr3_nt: TGTGCCAGCAGCTTCCAACGAGGGAACAGGGTCTTAAATGAAAAACTGTTTTTT
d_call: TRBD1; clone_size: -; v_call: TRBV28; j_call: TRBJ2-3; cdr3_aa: CASSRTGVTDTQYF; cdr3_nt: TGTGCCAGCAGTAGGACAGGGGTCACAGATACGCAGTATTTT
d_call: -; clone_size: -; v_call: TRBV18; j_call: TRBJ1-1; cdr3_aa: CASSPPVNTEAFF; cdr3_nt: TGTGCCAGCTCACCCCCGGTGAACACTGAAGCTTTCTTT
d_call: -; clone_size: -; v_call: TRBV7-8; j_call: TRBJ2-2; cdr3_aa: CASSLALFGISTGELFF; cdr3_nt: TGTGCCAGCAGCTTAGCGCTCTTCGGGATTAGCACCGGGGAGCTGTTTTTT
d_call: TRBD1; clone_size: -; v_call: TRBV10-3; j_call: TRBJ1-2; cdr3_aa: CAIPGQGNGYTF; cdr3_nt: TGTGCCATACCGGGACAGGGTAATGGCTACACCTTC
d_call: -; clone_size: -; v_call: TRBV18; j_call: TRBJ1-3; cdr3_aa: CASSPKLGDLGPGNTIYF; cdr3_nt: TGTGCCAGCTCACCAAAACTAGGGGACTTGGGGCCTGGAAACACCATATATTTT